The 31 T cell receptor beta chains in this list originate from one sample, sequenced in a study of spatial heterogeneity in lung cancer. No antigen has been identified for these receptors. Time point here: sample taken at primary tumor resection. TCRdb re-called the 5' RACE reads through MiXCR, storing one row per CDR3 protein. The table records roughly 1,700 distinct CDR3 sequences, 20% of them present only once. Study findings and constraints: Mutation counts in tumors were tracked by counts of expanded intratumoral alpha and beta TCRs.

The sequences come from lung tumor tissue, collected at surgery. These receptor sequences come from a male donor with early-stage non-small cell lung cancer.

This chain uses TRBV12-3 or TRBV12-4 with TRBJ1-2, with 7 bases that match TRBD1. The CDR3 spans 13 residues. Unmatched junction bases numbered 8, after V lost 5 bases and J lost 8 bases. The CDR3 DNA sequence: TGTGCCAGCAGTCCCGGACAGGATACCGGCTACACCTTC. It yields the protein CASSPGQDTGYTF.

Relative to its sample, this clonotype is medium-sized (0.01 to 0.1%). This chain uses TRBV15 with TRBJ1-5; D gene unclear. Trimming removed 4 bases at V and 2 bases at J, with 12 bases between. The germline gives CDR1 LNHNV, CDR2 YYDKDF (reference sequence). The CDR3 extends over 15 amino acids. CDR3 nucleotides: TGTGCCACCAGCATACAGTCAGAAGGCAATCAGCCCCAGCATTTT. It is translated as CATSIQSEGNQPQHF.

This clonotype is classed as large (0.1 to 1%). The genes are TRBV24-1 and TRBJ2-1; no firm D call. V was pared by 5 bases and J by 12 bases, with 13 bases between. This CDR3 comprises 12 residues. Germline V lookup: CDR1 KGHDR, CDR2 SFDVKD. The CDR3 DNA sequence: TGTGCCACCAGTGCTCCTGGACGCCTGCAGTTCTTC. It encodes CATSAPGRLQFF.

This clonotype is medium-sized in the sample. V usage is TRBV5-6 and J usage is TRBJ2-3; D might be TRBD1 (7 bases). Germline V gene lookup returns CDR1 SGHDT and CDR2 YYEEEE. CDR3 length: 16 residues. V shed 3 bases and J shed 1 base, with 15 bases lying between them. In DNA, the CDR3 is TGTGCCAGCAGCTCGGTGCGGGACAGCCGCACAGATACGCAGTATTTT. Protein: CASSSVRDSRTDTQYF.

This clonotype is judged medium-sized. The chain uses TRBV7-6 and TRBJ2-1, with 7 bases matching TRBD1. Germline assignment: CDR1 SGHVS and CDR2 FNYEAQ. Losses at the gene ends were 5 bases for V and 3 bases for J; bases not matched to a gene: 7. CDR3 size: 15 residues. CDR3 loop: CASSGWTGNYNEQFF. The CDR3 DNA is TGTGCCAGCAGCGGGTGGACAGGAAACTACAATGAGCAGTTCTTC.

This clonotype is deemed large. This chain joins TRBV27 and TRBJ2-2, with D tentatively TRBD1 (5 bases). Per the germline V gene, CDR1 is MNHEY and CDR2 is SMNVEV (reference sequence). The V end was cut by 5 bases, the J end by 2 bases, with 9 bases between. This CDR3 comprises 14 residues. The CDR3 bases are TGTGCCAGCAGTCTCCAGGGAAACACCGGGGAGCTGTTTTTT. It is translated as CASSLQGNTGELFF.

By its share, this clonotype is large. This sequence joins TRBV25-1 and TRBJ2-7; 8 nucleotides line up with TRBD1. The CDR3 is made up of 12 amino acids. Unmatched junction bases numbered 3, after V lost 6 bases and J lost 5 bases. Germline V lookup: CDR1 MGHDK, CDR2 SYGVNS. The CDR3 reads CASRQGVHEQYV. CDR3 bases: TGTGCCAGCAGACAGGGGGTCCACGAGCAGTACGTC.

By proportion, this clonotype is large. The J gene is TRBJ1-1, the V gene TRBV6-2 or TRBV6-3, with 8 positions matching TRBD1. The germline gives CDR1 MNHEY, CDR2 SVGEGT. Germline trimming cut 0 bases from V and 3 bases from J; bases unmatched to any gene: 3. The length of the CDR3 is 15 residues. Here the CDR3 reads CASSYSTGVDTEAFF. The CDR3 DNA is TGTGCCAGCAGTTACTCGACAGGGGTGGACACTGAAGCTTTCTTT.

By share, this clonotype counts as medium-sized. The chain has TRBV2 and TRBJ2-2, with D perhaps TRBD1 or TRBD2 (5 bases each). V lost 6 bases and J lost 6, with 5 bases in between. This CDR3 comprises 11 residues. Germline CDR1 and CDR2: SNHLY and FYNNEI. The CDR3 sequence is CASRGAGELFF. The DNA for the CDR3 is TGTGCCAGCAGGGGGGCCGGGGAGCTGTTTTTT.

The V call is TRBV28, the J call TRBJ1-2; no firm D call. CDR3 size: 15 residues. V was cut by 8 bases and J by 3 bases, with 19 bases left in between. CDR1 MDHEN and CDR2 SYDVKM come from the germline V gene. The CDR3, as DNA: TGTGCCAGCGGTGAGGGCCCCAGAGGAGACTATGGCTACACCTTC. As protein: CASGEGPRGDYGYTF.

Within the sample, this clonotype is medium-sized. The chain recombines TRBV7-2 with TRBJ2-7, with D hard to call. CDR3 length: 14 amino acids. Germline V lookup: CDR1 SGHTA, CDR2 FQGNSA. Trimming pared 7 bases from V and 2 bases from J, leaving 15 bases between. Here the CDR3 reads CASTESPGPYEQYF. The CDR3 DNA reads TGTGCCAGCACCGAAAGCCCAGGTCCCTACGAGCAGTACTTC.

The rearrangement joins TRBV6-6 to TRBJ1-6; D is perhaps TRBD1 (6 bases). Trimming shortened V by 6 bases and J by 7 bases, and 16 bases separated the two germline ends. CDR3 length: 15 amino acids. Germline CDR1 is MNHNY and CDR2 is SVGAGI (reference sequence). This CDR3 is CASSRGQFGNSPLHF. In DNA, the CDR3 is TGTGCCAGCAGCCGAGGACAGTTCGGAAATTCACCCCTCCACTTT.

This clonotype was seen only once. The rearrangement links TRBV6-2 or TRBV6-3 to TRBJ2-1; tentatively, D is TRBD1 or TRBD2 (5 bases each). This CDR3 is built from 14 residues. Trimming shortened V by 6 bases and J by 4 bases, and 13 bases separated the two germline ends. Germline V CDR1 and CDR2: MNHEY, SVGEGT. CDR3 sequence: CASSGTSAYNEQFF. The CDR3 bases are TGTGCCAGCAGCGGGACCTCGGCATACAATGAGCAGTTCTTC.

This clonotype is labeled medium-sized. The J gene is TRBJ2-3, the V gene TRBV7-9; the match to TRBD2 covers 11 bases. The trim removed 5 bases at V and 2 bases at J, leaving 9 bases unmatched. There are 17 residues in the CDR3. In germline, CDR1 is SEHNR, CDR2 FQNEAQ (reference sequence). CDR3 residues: CASSALNSGGATDTQYF. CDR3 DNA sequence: TGTGCCAGCAGCGCCCTGAATAGCGGGGGGGCCACAGATACGCAGTATTTT.

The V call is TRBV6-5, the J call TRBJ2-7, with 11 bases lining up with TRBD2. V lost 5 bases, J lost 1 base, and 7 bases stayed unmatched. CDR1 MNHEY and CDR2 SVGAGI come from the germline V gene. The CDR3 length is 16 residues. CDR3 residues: CASSTSSGGRSYEQYF. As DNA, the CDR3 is TGTGCCAGCAGTACCTCTAGCGGGGGGCGTTCCTACGAGCAGTACTTC.

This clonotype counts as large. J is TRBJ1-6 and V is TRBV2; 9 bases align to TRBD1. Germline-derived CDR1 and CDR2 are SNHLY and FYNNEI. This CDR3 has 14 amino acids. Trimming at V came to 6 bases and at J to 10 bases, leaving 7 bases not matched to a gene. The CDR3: CASSPGTGRSPLHF. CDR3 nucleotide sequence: TGTGCCAGCAGCCCCGGGACAGGGAGGTCACCCCTCCACTTT.

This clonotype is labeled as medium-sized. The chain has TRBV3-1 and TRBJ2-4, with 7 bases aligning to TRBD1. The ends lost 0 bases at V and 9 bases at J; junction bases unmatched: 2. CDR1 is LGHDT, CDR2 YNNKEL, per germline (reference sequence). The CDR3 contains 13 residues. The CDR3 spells CASSQEGGGIQYF. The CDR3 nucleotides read TGTGCCAGCAGCCAAGAAGGGGGCGGCATTCAGTACTTC.

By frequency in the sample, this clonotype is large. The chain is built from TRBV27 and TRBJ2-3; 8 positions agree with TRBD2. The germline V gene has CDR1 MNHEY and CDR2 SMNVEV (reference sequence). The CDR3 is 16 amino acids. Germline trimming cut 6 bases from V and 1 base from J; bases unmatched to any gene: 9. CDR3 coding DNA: TGTGCCAGCAGCCCCTCCCAGACTAGCGGCACAGATACGCAGTATTTT. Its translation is CASSPSQTSGTDTQYF.

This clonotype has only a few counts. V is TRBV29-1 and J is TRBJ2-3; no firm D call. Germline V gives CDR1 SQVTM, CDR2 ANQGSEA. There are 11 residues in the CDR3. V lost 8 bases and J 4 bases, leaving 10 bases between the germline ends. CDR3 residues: CSNIVADTQYF. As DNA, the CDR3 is TGCAGCAACATAGTGGCAGATACGCAGTATTTT.

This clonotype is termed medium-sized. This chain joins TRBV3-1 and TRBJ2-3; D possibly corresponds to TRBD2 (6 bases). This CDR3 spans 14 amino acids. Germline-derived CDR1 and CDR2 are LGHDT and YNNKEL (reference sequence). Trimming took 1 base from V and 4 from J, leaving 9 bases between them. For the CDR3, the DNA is TGTGCCAGCAGCCAAGGGGGAGGAGCAGATACGCAGTATTTT. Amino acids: CASSQGGGADTQYF.

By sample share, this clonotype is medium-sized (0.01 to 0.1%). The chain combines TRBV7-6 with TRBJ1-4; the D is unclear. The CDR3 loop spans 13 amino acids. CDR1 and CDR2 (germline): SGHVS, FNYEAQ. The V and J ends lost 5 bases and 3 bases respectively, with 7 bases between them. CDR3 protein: CASSQASNEKLFF. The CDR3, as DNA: TGTGCCAGCAGCCAGGCCTCTAATGAAAAACTGTTTTTT.

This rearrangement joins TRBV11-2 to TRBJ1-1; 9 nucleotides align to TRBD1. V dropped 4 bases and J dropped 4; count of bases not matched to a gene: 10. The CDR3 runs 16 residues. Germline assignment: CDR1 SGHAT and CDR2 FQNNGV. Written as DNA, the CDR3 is TGTGCCAGCAGCTGGGGTCCCGGGACAGGGTTCACTGAAGCTTTCTTT. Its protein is CASSWGPGTGFTEAFF.

In nucleotides, the CDR3 is TGTGCCAGCGGTACCGCCTATAATTCACCCCTCCACTTT. Protein sequence: CASGTAYNSPLHF. The chain is built from TRBV6-2 or TRBV6-3 and TRBJ1-6; unclear D gene. The CDR3 runs 13 residues. The V gene lost 8 bases and the J gene lost 2 bases, with 7 bases spanning the gap. The germline gives CDR1 MNHEY, CDR2 SVGEGT.

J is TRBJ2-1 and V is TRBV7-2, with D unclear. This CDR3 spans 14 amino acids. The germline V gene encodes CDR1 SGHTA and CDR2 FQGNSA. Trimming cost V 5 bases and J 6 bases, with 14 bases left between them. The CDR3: CASSRTGQSNEQFF. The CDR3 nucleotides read TGTGCCAGCAGCCGTACGGGCCAAAGCAATGAGCAGTTCTTC. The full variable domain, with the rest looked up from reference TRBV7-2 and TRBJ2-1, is GAGVSQSPSNKVTEKGKDVELRCDPISGHTALYWYRQSLGQGLEFLIYFQGNSAPDKSGLPSDRFSAERTGGSVSTLTIQRTQQEDSAVYLCASSRTGQSNEQFFGPGTRLTVL.

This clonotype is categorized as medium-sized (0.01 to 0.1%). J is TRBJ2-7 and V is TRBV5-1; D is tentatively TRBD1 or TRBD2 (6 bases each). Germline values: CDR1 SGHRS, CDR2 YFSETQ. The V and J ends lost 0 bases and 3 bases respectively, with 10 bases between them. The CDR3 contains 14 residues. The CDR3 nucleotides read TGCGCCAGCAGCTTGGTAGGGGGGCTCTACGAGCAGTACGTC. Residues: CASSLVGGLYEQYV.

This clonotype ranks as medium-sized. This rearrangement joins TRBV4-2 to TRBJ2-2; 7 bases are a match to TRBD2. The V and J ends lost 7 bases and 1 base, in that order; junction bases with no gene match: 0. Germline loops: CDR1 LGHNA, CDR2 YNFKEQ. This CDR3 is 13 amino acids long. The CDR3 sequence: CASKRENTGELFF. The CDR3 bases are TGTGCCAGCAAGCGGGAGAACACCGGGGAGCTGTTTTTT.

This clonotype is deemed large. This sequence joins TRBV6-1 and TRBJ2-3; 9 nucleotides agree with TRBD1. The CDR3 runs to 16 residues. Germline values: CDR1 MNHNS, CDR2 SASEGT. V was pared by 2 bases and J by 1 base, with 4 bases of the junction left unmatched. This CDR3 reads CASSEFWTGGTDTQYF. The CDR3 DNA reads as TGTGCCAGCAGTGAATTCTGGACAGGGGGCACAGATACGCAGTATTTT.

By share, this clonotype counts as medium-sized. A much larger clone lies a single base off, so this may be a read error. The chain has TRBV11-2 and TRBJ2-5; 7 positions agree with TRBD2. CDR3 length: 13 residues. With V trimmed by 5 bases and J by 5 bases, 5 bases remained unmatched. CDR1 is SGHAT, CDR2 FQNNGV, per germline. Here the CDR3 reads CASSHGLGETQYF. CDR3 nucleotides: TGTGCCAGCAGCCACGGACTAGGCGAGACCCAGTACTTC.

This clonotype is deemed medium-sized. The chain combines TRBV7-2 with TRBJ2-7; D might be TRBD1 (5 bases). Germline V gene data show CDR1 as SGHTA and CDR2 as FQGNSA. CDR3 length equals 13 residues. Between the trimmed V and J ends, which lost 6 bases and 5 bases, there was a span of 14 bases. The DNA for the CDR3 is TGTGCCAGCAGTTACGCAGGGTTCAACGAGCAGTACTTC. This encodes CASSYAGFNEQYF.

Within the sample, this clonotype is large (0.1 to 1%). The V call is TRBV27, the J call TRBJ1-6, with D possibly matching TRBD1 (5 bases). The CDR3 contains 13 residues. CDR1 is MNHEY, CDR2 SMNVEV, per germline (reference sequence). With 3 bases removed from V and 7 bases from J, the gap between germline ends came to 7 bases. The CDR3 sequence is CASSLQGNSPLHF. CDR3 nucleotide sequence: TGTGCCAGCAGTTTGCAGGGAAATTCACCCCTCCACTTT.

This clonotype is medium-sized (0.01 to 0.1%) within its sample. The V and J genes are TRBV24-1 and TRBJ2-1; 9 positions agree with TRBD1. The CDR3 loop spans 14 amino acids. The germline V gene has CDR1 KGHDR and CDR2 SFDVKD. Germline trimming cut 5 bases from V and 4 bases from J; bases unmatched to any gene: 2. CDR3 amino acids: CATSVDRGYNEQFF. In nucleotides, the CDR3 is TGTGCCACCAGTGTGGACAGGGGTTACAATGAGCAGTTCTTC.